These T cell receptor beta chains were read from a single sample in a study of OX40 agonist ivuxolimab in advanced cancers. Repertoires were generated with immunoSEQ multiplex PCR, while TCRdb's copy carries only in-frame clones and drops some. The table has 55,000 to 80,000 clones, roughly four fifths seen once; the top ten hold less than 3%. This specimen consisted of CD4+ or CD8+ T cells sorted from blood, obtained in a trial of the OX40 agonist ivuxolimab. These receptors were collected from an adult with an advanced solid tumor such as melanoma, head and neck, liver or kidney cancer. Both conserved end residues are part of each CDR3. D genes are given only for firm matches. Size values are once, few and many counts, or a class for expanded clones, and some rows have none.

clone_size j_call d_call v_call cdr3_nt cdr3_aa
- TRBJ1-1 TRBD1 TRBV15 TGTGCCACCAGCGGAAGACAGGGGTGGAACACTGAAGCTTTCTTT CATSGRQGWNTEAFF
- TRBJ2-7 TRBD2 TRBV28 TGTGCCAGCAGTTTATATGTAGCGGGGAACGAGCAGTACTTC CASSLYVAGNEQYF
- TRBJ2-2 TRBD1 TRBV7-3 TGTGCCAGCAGCAAGGATGGGACAGCCCCAACCGGGGAGCTGTTTTTT CASSKDGTAPTGELFF
- TRBJ1-2 TRBD1 TRBV11-2 TGTGCCAGCAGCTTTATCATGAGGACAGGGGGCTCGAATGGCTACACCTTC CASSFIMRTGGSNGYTF
once TRBJ1-5 - TRBV10-3 TGTGCCAGCAGGGGCCCCAATCAGCCCCAGCACTTT CASRGPNQPQHF
- TRBJ1-1 - TRBV5-1 TGCGCCAGCAGCATTGATGGGGGGGGGACGAGGGCTTTCTTT CASSIDGGGTRAFF
- TRBJ1-2 - TRBV25-1 TGTGCCAGCAGTGACCCGGACAGACGGTCGGGGGGCTACACCTTC CASSDPDRRSGGYTF
- TRBJ2-7 TRBD2 TRBV11-3 TGTGCCAGCAGCTTAGAGGGGACGGGAGGCTACGAGCAGTACTTC CASSLEGTGGYEQYF
- TRBJ2-5 - TRBV7-9 TGTGCCACCCGCGTGGCCGAGGAGACCCAGTACTTC CATRVAEETQYF
- TRBJ2-2 TRBD1 TRBV11-2 TGTGCCAGCAGCTCGCGCAGGACAGGGGACACCGGGGAGCTGTTTTTT CASSSRRTGDTGELFF
- TRBJ1-5 - TRBV21-1 TGTGCCAGCAGCGACCCGGTGCGTAGGCCTGTTAGCAATCAGCCCCAGCATTTT CASSDPVRRPVSNQPQHF
few TRBJ2-3 TRBD2 TRBV19 TGTGCCAGTAGTATAGAGGGGACTAGCATCGGTCGGGATACGCAGTATTTT CASSIEGTSIGRDTQYF
- TRBJ1-1 - TRBV4-3 TGCGCCAGCAGCCAAGATCCGCGGGGACCGTACACTGAAGCTTTCTTT CASSQDPRGPYTEAFF
- TRBJ2-3 TRBD2 TRBV10-3 TGTGCCATCAGAGAGACTAGCGGGGGGCCCACAGATACGCAGTATTTT CAIRETSGGPTDTQYF
- TRBJ1-3 - TRBV19 TGTGCCAGTAGTTCCCGGGACAGAAACACCATATATTTT CASSSRDRNTIYF
- TRBJ1-1 - TRBV6-1 TGTGCCAGCAGTGAACAGGAGGGGACGGAAGCTTTCTTT CASSEQEGTEAFF
once TRBJ2-7 TRBD1 TRBV7-8 TGTGCCAGCAGCCAATCCTCCGGGACAGATTTCTACGAGCAGTACTTC CASSQSSGTDFYEQYF